Shown below are 6 T cell receptor beta chains from a single sample sequenced in a study of identical twins. In TCRdb, the 5' RACE reads were re-called with MiXCR into one record per CDR3 protein. Of 1.5 million to 2 million distinct CDR3 sequences listed, roughly a third are singletons. The sample taken for sequencing was cord blood. These receptors all come from a newborn girl in good health.

V usage is TRBV6-5 and J usage is TRBJ2-3; D might be TRBD1 (5 bases). Trimming stripped 2 bases from V and 3 bases from J, with 12 bases between. This CDR3 has 15 residues. Germline V CDR1 and CDR2: MNHEY, SVGAGI. This chain's CDR3 is CASSYEDKLTDTQYF. The CDR3 nucleotides are TGTGCCAGCAGTTACGAGGACAAGTTAACAGATACGCAGTATTTT.

The V and J genes are TRBV20-1 and TRBJ2-7, with D perhaps TRBD2 (5 bases). V was trimmed by 0 bases and J by 0 bases, leaving 12 bases between them. The germline CDR1 and CDR2 sequences are DFQATT and SNEGSKA (reference sequence). This CDR3 is 15 amino acids long. CDR3 sequence reads: CSARDRSGNSYEQYF. In nucleotides, the CDR3 is TGCAGTGCTAGAGATAGGAGCGGCAACTCCTACGAGCAGTACTTC.

The table lists this clonotype with many counts. J is TRBJ2-1 and V is TRBV5-1, with 9 bases matching TRBD2. The CDR3 has 15 residues. Germline V CDR1 and CDR2: SGHRS, YFSETQ. V gave up 3 bases and J gave up 8 bases; unmatched junction bases: 9. CDR3 coding DNA: TGCGCCAGCAGCTCCGGGACTAGCATTTCCGATGAGCAGTTCTTC. It translates to CASSSGTSISDEQFF. Full variable domain (rest looked up from reference TRBV5-1 and TRBJ2-1): KAGVTQTPRYLIKTRGQQVTLSCSPISGHRSVSWYQQTPGQGLQFLFEYFSETQRNKGNFPGRFSGRQFSNSRSEMNVSTLELGDSALYLCASSSGTSISDEQFFGPGTRLTVL.

This clonotype was counted a few times. The V and J genes are TRBV7-2 and TRBJ2-1; D unresolved. Trimming removed 0 bases at V and 0 bases at J, with 12 bases between. The CDR3 is 17 residues long. Germline V lookup: CDR1 SGHTA, CDR2 FQGNSA. DNA of the CDR3: TGTGCCAGCAGCTTAGCGGCGCCACTCCTCTCCTACAATGAGCAGTTCTTC. This encodes CASSLAAPLLSYNEQFF. Filled out from reference TRBV7-2 and TRBJ2-1, the complete variable domain reads GAGVSQSPSNKVTEKGKDVELRCDPISGHTALYWYRQSLGQGLEFLIYFQGNSAPDKSGLPSDRFSAERTGGSVSTLTIQRTQQEDSAVYLCASSLAAPLLSYNEQFFGPGTRLTVL.

This clonotype was seen many times. The chain combines TRBV14 with TRBJ1-1; D is unclear. The germline V gene has CDR1 SGHDN and CDR2 FVKESK. The CDR3 has 13 residues. The V end was cut by 0 bases, the J end by 0 bases, with 2 bases between. The CDR3 DNA reads as TGTGCCAGCAGCCAAGATCTGAACACTGAAGCTTTCTTT. Its translation is CASSQDLNTEAFF.

This clonotype was observed a few times. The gene calls are TRBV27 and TRBJ2-1; D is undetermined. The CDR3 totals 14 residues. The germline V gene encodes CDR1 MNHEY and CDR2 SMNVEV (reference sequence). The V end was cut by 8 bases, the J end by 4 bases, with 15 bases between. CDR3 residues: CASSIGRIYNEQFF. The CDR3 DNA follows: TGTGCCAGCTCCATAGGTCGGATTTACAATGAGCAGTTCTTC.